The entry that follows covers one T cell receptor beta chain sequence. It lacks a known antigen. Per-nucleotide qualities are absent, and no much larger clonotype sits a single base away. TCR cDNA was synthesized by 5'RACE template switching, through which a universal primer site and unique molecular identifiers were introduced. Priming of cDNA synthesis was performed from both the TCR alpha and TCR beta constant segments. Library amplification used two PCR steps, and the second PCR step added sample barcodes and sequencing adapters. Sequencing of the libraries was done on either Illumina HiSeq 2500 (2x100 bp) or NovaSeq (2x150 bp). The original pipeline was this. MIGEC handled demultiplexing of reads and collapsing into UMI consensus sequences, while MiXCR performed V(D)J alignment. Vaccine-responding clonotypes were identified with edgeR using replicate PBMC samples, with FDR below 0.01 and a log2 fold change above 5 up to day 15 being required. Each bulk clonotype received a CD4 or CD8 identity based on whether the sequenced CD4 or CD8 repertoire contained that clonotype at higher abundance. TCRdb trimmed public reads at Q25 via fastp, called clones via MiXCR and kept in-frame beta chains. Records with the same CDR3 protein are collapsed into one entry carrying the most frequent genes and DNA. V and J calls and clone size were set by TCRdb, not the authors. In all, the sample holds 300,000 or so distinct CDR3 sequences, and about an eighth of those were seen once. Roughly 0.5% of the sample goes to the ten largest clones.

The CDR3 numbers 12 residues from cysteine through phenylalanine. The entry retains the CDR3 DNA only, 36 bases that are in frame from base 1. V loses 4 bases of germline sequence and J loses 10 bases, and the interval between the two ends is 11 bases. The data stem from a study of T cells after yellow fever vaccination (dated by TCRdb to between 2019 and 2020). Regarding the complete study: The SMART-Seq v4 Ultra Low Input RNA kit was used to prepare libraries from fractions with low cell numbers. Blood was collected at multiple timepoints before and after primary and secondary immunization, and bulk PBMC replicates and cell subsets were isolated. To follow T-cell clones before and after both primary and booster YFV17D yellow fever vaccination, bulk TCR alpha and beta repertoires underwent longitudinal sequencing. Two healthy male donors, one aged 18 to 30 and one aged 30 to 40 years, made up the cohort.

On the study overall, not on this receptor specifically: After the booster, most of the clones that had expanded following primary vaccination were detected again (roughly 96% of CD4 and 85% to 90% of CD8), which suggests that memory was broadly maintained. A small share of clonotypes was detected in both CD4 and CD8 compartments, with the overlap likely arising from convergent recombination. Computational filtering was required because FACS-sorted repertoires could contain abundant contaminating clonotypes from the bulk population. The secondary T-cell response was weaker than the primary response but faster, peaking on day 5 instead of day 15. The study included only two donors, which limits how far the findings can be generalized.

Taken with the paper, the label for treatment or condition translates to: live attenuated yellow fever vaccine strain. A standard Ficoll-Paque protocol was used to isolate PBMCs from peripheral blood. CD4 and CD8 T-cell fractions were isolated with Dynabeads CD4 and CD8 positive selection kits. RNA was extracted with TriZol from bulk PBMCs, CD4 and CD8 fractions, and dextramer-positive and dextramer-negative fractions. Source: CD4+ T cells sorted from PBMCs, taken 45 days after the yellow fever booster vaccination. This clonotype was obtained from a man between 25 and 39 years old who received the YFV17D yellow fever vaccine. Recombination joined TRBV12-3 or TRBV12-4 with TRBJ2-1; the D gene identity is not certain. The CDR3: CASSSPPGEQFF. The DNA sequence reads TGTGCCAGCAGTTCCCCCCCGGGCGAGCAGTTCTTC.